Presented here are 17 T cell receptor beta chains from one specimen sequenced in a study of blood T cell repertoires in COVID-19. Assay: immunoSEQ multiplex PCR; the TCRdb copy retains only in-frame clones and omits some. The table includes some 290,000 clones, under 90% detected once. What was sequenced was peripheral blood. These receptor sequences come from a woman in her 30s with COVID-19, enrolled during active disease.

The chain links TRBV4-2 to TRBJ1-3, with D possibly matching TRBD1 (5 bases). Trimming stripped 8 bases from V and 4 bases from J, with 9 bases between. The CDR3 totals 12 residues. Germline V CDR1 and CDR2: LGHNA, YNFKEQ. CDR3 DNA sequence: TGTGCCAGCGCAAGGGGAGGAAACACCATATATTTT. Residues: CASARGGNTIYF.

The chain links TRBV4-2 to TRBJ2-3; 12 bases align to TRBD1. Per the germline V gene, CDR1 is LGHNA and CDR2 is YNFKEQ. This CDR3 spans 16 amino acids. After removal of 3 bases from V and 5 bases from J, the junction contained 6 bases not matched to a gene. The CDR3 spells CASSHGGQGALDTQYF. The CDR3 DNA sequence: TGTGCCAGCAGCCACGGGGGACAGGGGGCGTTAGATACGCAGTATTTT.

The chain couples TRBV27 to TRBJ2-3; D remains ambiguous. There are 13 residues in the CDR3. V shed 4 bases and J shed 6 bases, with 11 bases lying between them. Germline V gives CDR1 MNHEY, CDR2 SMNVEV (reference sequence). The CDR3 DNA is TGTGCCAGCAGTTCCGGTGCTCCCGATACGCAGTATTTT. Protein: CASSSGAPDTQYF.

This sequence joins TRBV5-5 and TRBJ1-6, with D perhaps TRBD1 (6 bases). CDR3 length: 15 amino acids. V lost 2 bases and J 11 bases, leaving 17 bases between the germline ends. The germline CDR1 and CDR2 sequences are SGHKS and YYEKEE (reference sequence). CDR3 protein: CASSLLRDTLPPLHF. The CDR3 DNA follows: TGTGCCAGCAGCTTACTACGGGACACTCTCCCACCCCTCCACTTT.

This sequence joins TRBV3-1 (or the pseudogene TRBV3-2) and TRBJ2-3; D is possibly TRBD2 (5 bases). This CDR3 has 19 amino acids. Deletions cut 4 bases from V and 4 bases from J, with 27 bases between. Germline values: CDR1 LGHDT, CDR2 YNNKEL (reference sequence). CDR3 in DNA: TGTGCCAGCAGCCCCCCCCTCTCTCGGACTTTTGGTGAGGCAGATACGCAGTATTTT. Translated, it gives CASSPPLSRTFGEADTQYF.

The chain is built from TRBV12-3 or TRBV12-4 and TRBJ1-1; D perhaps matches TRBD1 (5 bases). The V end was cut by 5 bases, the J end by 5 bases, with 9 bases between. The CDR3 totals 12 residues. The DNA of the CDR3 is TGTGCCAGCAGTATCTCAGGGACTGAAGCTTTCTTT. As protein: CASSISGTEAFF.

A single count supports this clone. The CDR3 protein is CASSLLANQPQHF. CDR3 nucleotide sequence: TGTGCCAGCAGTTTATTGGCCAATCAGCCCCAGCATTTT. The V call is TRBV27, the J call TRBJ1-5, with D hard to call. The V gene's germline CDR1 is MNHEY and CDR2 SMNVEV (reference sequence). The CDR3 is 13 residues long. The V end was cut by 1 base, the J end by 3 bases, with 4 bases between.

The chain has TRBV11-2 and TRBJ2-7; 14 bases match TRBD2. The J segment lost 6 bases and the V segment lost 5 bases, leaving 12 bases of the junction unmatched. Germline loops: CDR1 SGHAT, CDR2 FQNNGV. CDR3 size: 17 residues. The CDR3 region is CASSHRTSGGPRCEQYF. CDR3 sequence (DNA): TGTGCCAGCAGCCACCGGACTAGCGGGGGGCCCCGCTGCGAGCAGTACTTC.

This chain links TRBV10-3 with TRBJ2-3; a weak D match, TRBD2 (5 bases). There are 12 residues in the CDR3. Germline-derived CDR1 and CDR2 are ENHRY and SYGVKD. Trimming took off 7 bases at V and 2 bases at J, with 7 bases between the two ends. The CDR3 is CAIKGDTDTQYF. DNA of the CDR3: TGTGCCATCAAGGGAGACACAGATACGCAGTATTTT.

This clone was seen once. The chain has TRBV2 and TRBJ2-1, with 7 bases aligning to TRBD2. Germline CDR1 SNHLY, CDR2 FYNNEI. CDR3 length equals 15 residues. Unmatched junction bases numbered 7, after V lost 4 bases and J lost 4 bases. CDR3 in DNA: TGTGCCAGCAGTGCGGTAGCGGGCGGATACAATGAGCAGTTCTTC. Translating gives CASSAVAGGYNEQFF.

The rearrangement links TRBV9 to TRBJ2-1; D is possibly TRBD2 (5 bases). The V and J ends lost 2 bases and 0 bases respectively, with 12 bases between them. Germline V CDR1 and CDR2: SGDLS, YYNGEE. The CDR3 length is 16 residues. CDR3 nucleotide sequence: TGTGCCAGCAGCGTTGCAACTAGAGGCTCCTACAATGAGCAGTTCTTC. Translating gives CASSVATRGSYNEQFF.

The J gene is TRBJ2-3, the V gene TRBV7-9, with unresolved D. Germline-derived CDR1 and CDR2 are SEHNR and FQNEAQ (reference sequence). This CDR3 is built from 15 residues. The V gene lost 1 base and the J gene lost 6 bases, with 14 bases spanning the gap. CDR3 protein: CASSLVAEPQDTQYF. The CDR3 nucleotides are TGTGCCAGCAGCTTAGTAGCCGAGCCTCAGGATACGCAGTATTTT.

This clone has a handful of counts. The J gene is TRBJ2-3, the V gene TRBV10-2; TRBD2 matches at 9 bases. The CDR3 length is 15 residues. CDR1 and CDR2 from the germline V gene are WSHSY and SAAADI. The V and J ends lost 4 bases and 4 bases, in that order; junction bases with no gene match: 6. The DNA of the CDR3 is TGCGCCAGCAGTGCTACTAGCGGGCACCCAGATACGCAGTATTTT. Protein product: CASSATSGHPDTQYF.

The CDR3 DNA is TGTGCCACCCAGACAGGGTCAGATACGCAGTATTTT. Residues: CATQTGSDTQYF. This chain links TRBV2 with TRBJ2-3, with 7 bases identical to TRBD1. With V trimmed by 10 bases and J by 4 bases, 5 bases remained unmatched. CDR3 length equals 12 residues. Germline-derived CDR1 and CDR2 are SNHLY and FYNNEI.

The V and J genes are TRBV7-9 and TRBJ1-2; D gene ambiguous. The CDR3 is 13 residues long. V dropped 1 base and J dropped 4 bases, with 7 bases sitting between them. Germline CDR1 and CDR2: SEHNR and FQNEAQ (reference sequence). The CDR3 nucleotides are TGTGCCAGCAGCTTAGGGGCTCGCTATGGCTACACCTTC. Protein: CASSLGARYGYTF.

This clone was observed a handful of times. For the CDR3, the DNA is TGCGCCAGCAGCTTAAGGGGGTATGATAATTCACCCCTCCACTTT. Its translation is CASSLRGYDNSPLHF. V and J are TRBV5-1 and TRBJ1-6; D is perhaps TRBD1 (6 bases). The V end was cut by 2 bases, the J end by 5 bases, with 11 bases between. CDR3 size: 15 residues. Germline assignment: CDR1 SGHRS and CDR2 YFSETQ.

J is TRBJ2-2 and V is TRBV12-5, with 8 bases lining up with TRBD1. Trimming at V came to 5 bases and at J to 6 bases, leaving 11 bases not matched to a gene. The length of the CDR3 is 16 residues. Germline values: CDR1 LGHNT, CDR2 FRNRAP. Here the CDR3 DNA reads TGTGCTAGTGGTCCTCCGGGACAGGCGTATCCCGGGGAGCTGTTTTTT. Protein: CASGPPGQAYPGELFF.